The clone carrying this T cell receptor (beta chain) was picked up a small number of times. Its antigen is undetermined. This entry comes from a study of T-cell memory formation after mild COVID-19. Overall study: Clusters of TCRs were largely donor specific.

One entry per CDR3 protein, called by TCRdb with MiXCR from the 5' RACE reads. The sample contains fewer than 250,000 distinct CDR3 sequences, less than 20% of which appear only once. Study conclusions and caveats: Balance between CD4 and CD8 was seen in clones contracting day 15 to 85, and a CD4+ lean was seen in later expanders. In pre-infection memory, a portion of responding clones appeared, which suggested that cross-reactive memory joined. CD4+ contracting clones were mainly CM and EM; CD8+ ones, EMRA.

Per germline, CDR1 SQVTM and CDR2 ANQGSEA. This CDR3 contains 13 residues. Trimming at V came to 7 bases and at J to 5 bases, leaving 8 bases not matched to a gene. The chain has TRBV29-1 and TRBJ2-5; 9 bases agree with TRBD1. Sequencing was done on a sample of PBMCs or a T cell subset sorted from them (not recorded which). The receptor was derived from an adult woman who had mild COVID-19 (a few samples of this study predate the infection). Cell type and time point are not known. CDR3 nucleotide sequence: TGCAGCGCCACCGGGACAGGGCATGAGACCCAGTACTTC. Its protein is CSATGTGHETQYF.